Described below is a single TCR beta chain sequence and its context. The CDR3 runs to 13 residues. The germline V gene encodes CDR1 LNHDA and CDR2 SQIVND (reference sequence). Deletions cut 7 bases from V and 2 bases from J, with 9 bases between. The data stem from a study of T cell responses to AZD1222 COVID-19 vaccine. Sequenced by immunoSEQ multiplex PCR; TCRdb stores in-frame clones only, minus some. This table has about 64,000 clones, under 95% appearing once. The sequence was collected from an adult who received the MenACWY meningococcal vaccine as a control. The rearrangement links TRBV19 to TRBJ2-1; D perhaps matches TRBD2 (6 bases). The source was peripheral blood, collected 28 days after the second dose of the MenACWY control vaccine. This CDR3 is CASTERAYNEQFF. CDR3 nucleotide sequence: TGTGCCAGTACTGAGCGGGCCTACAATGAGCAGTTCTTC.